One T cell receptor beta chain is described in this entry. What it binds is unknown. These data are taken from a study of shared clonotypes between healthy human individuals. General observations from the study: An effect of sequencing depth on clonotype sharing among donors was expected.

It was across several immunoSEQ plates that each subset's genomic DNA was evenly split. The assay was immunoSEQ multiplex PCR, and TCRdb's table has in-frame clones only and misses some. The sample holds roughly 500,000 clones; about four fifths are singletons and the top ten take approximately 12%. V dropped 2 bases and J dropped 2 bases, with 8 bases sitting between them. The CDR3 sequence is 14 residues long. From germline, CDR1 is SGHAT and CDR2 FQNNGV. The chain links TRBV11-2 to TRBJ2-3; tentative D call: TRBD2 (5 bases). Input material: PBMCs. The TCR originated in a woman aged 35 to 49 in good health. Some clones in this sample may be carry-over from other donors' samples. The CDR3 region is CASSLMRATDTQYF. The CDR3 DNA is TGTGCCAGCAGCTTAATGAGGGCCACAGATACGCAGTATTTT.